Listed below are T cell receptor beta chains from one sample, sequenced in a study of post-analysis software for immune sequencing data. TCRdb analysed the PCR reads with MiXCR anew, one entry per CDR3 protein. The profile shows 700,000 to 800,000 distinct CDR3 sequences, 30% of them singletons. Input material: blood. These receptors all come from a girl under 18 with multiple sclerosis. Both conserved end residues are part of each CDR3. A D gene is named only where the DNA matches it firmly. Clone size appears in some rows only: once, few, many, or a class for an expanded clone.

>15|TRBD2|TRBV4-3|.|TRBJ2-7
CASSQEGLAGVEQYF
TGCGCCAGCAGCCAAGAGGGACTAGCGGGAGTCGAGCAGTACTTC
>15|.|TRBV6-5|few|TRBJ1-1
CASSLTGTVNTEAFF
TGTGCCAGCAGCCTCACAGGGACGGTGAACACTGAAGCTTTCTTT
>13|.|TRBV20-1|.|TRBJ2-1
CSYLVTAKNEQFF
TGCAGCTATCTAGTTACTGCAAAAAATGAGCAGTTCTTC
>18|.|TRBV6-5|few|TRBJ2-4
CASSYSEAGRGAKNIQYF
TGTGCCAGCAGTTACTCGGAGGCGGGGCGAGGGGCCAAAAACATTCAGTACTTC
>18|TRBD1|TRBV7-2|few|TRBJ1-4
CASSSSGTAFTTNEKLFF
TGTGCCAGCAGCTCTTCCGGGACAGCCTTTACAACTAATGAAAAACTGTTTTTT
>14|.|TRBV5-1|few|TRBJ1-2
CASSLAGSGFSDTF
TGCGCCAGCAGCTTGGCGGGGAGCGGTTTTTCGGACACCTTC
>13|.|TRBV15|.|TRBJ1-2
CATSKGGVGGYTF
TGTGCCACCAGCAAAGGGGGAGTCGGTGGCTACACCTTC
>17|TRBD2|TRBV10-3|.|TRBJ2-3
CAISGFRSGGVTDTQYF
TGTGCCATCAGTGGGTTTCGAAGCGGGGGAGTCACAGATACGCAGTATTTT
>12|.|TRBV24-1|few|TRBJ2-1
CATSSEYNEQFF
TGTGCCACCAGTTCAGAATACAATGAGCAGTTCTTC
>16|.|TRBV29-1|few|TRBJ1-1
CSATPRGTYMNTEAFF
TGCAGCGCAACCCCCAGAGGGACTTACATGAACACTGAAGCTTTCTTT
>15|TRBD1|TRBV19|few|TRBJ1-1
CASSRPGQGPTEAFF
TGTGCCAGTAGCCGTCCGGGACAGGGGCCCACTGAAGCTTTCTTT
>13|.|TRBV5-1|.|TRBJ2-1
CASSLAQGNEQFF
TGCGCCAGCAGCTTGGCCCAGGGGAATGAGCAGTTCTTC
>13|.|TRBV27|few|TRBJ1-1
CASRTGGNTEAFF
TGTGCCAGCAGGACGGGGGGGAACACTGAAGCTTTCTTT
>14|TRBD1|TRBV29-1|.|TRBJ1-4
CSAREGASNEKLFF
TGCAGCGCCCGTGAGGGGGCGAGTAATGAAAAACTGTTTTTT
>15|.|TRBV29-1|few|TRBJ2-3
CSVEERARNPDTQYF
TGCAGCGTTGAAGAAAGGGCCAGAAACCCAGATACGCAGTATTTT
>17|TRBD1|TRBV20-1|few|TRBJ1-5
CSARSTGGVPDNQPQHF
TGCAGTGCTAGATCTACAGGGGGCGTCCCGGACAATCAGCCCCAGCATTTT
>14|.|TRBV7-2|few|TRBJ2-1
CASSRSVSYNEQFF
TGTGCCAGCAGCCGCAGCGTCTCCTACAATGAGCAGTTCTTC
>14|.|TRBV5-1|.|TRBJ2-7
CASSDDGAGMEQYF
TGCGCCAGCTCCGATGACGGGGCGGGGATGGAGCAGTACTTC
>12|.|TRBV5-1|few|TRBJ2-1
CASSLPLNEQFF
TGCGCCAGCAGCTTGCCCCTCAATGAGCAGTTCTTC
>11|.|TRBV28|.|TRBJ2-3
CASRFGVTQYF
TGTGCCAGCAGGTTCGGCGTAACGCAGTATTTT
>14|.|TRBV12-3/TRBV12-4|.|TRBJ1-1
CASSFREKNTEAFF
TGTGCCAGCAGTTTTCGGGAAAAGAACACTGAAGCTTTCTTT
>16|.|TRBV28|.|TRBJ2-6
CASSSGAGTGANVLTF
TGTGCCAGCAGTTCTGGGGCAGGGACTGGGGCCAACGTCCTGACTTTC
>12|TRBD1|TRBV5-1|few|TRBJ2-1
CASSLAGTGQFF
TGCGCCAGCAGCTTAGCCGGGACAGGGCAGTTCTTC
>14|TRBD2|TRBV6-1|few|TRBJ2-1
CASRPSGSHNEQFF
TGTGCCAGCCGACCGAGCGGGAGCCACAATGAGCAGTTCTTC
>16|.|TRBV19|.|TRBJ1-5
CASSTPDGSVDQPQHF
TGTGCCAGTAGCACCCCCGACGGAAGCGTGGATCAGCCCCAGCATTTT
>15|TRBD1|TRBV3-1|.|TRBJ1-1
CASSHWDRANTEAFF
TGTGCCAGCAGCCACTGGGACAGGGCGAACACTGAAGCTTTCTTT
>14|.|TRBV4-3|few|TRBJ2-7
CASSQDGLAYEQYF
TGCGCCAGCAGCCAGGACGGTCTAGCATACGAGCAGTACTTC
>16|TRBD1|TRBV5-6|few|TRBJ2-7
CASSGGQGAPESEQYF
TGTGCCAGCAGCGGGGGACAGGGGGCTCCTGAGTCCGAGCAGTACTTC
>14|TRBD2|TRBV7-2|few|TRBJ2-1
CASSLAWTSGLQFF
TGTGCCAGCAGCTTAGCTTGGACTAGCGGGTTGCAGTTCTTC
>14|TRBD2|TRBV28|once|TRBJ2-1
CASSWTSGYNEQFF
TGTGCCAGCAGTTGGACTAGTGGTTACAATGAGCAGTTCTTC
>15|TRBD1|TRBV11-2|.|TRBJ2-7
CASSSNRGSTYEQYF
TGTGCCAGCAGCTCTAACAGGGGATCGACCTACGAGCAGTACTTC
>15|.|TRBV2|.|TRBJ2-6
CASSLLFSGANVLTF
TGTGCCAGCAGTCTCCTGTTCTCTGGGGCCAACGTCCTGACTTTC
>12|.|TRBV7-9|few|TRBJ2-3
CASSPAPDTQYF
TGTGCCAGCAGCCCAGCGCCAGATACGCAGTATTTT
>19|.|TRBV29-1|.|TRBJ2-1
CSVASISKRAHTSYNEQFF
TGCAGCGTCGCCTCTATCTCTAAACGGGCGCATACCTCCTACAATGAGCAGTTCTTC
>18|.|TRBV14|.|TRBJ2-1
CASSQAWVGHSSYNEQFF
TGTGCCAGCAGCCAAGCGTGGGTCGGGCATAGCTCCTACAATGAGCAGTTCTTC
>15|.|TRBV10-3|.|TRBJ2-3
CAISSAGLPTDTQYF
TGTGCCATCAGTTCAGCGGGCCTGCCAACAGATACGCAGTATTTT
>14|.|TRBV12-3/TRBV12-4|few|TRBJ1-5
CASTGDGNNQPQHF
TGTGCCAGCACCGGGGACGGCAACAATCAGCCCCAGCATTTT
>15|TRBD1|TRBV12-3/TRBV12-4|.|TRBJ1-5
CASSFYRGESQPQHF
TGTGCCAGCAGTTTCTACAGGGGAGAAAGTCAGCCCCAGCATTTT
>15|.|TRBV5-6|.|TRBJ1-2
CASSLVVGAGYGYTF
TGTGCCAGCAGCTTGGTGGTGGGTGCTGGCTATGGCTACACCTTC
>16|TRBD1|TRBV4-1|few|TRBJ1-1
CASSLGQGARGTEAFF
TGCGCCAGCAGCCTTGGACAGGGGGCGCGGGGCACTGAAGCTTTCTTT
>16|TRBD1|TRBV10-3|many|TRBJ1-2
CAIRAGTGGDGYGYTF
TGTGCCATCAGGGCCGGGACAGGGGGCGACGGCTATGGCTACACCTTC
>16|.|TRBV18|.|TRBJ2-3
CASSPRGRQTTDTQYF
TGTGCCAGCTCACCCCGGGGGCGCCAAACCACAGATACGCAGTATTTT
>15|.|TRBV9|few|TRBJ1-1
CASAKGAPGFYEAFF
TGTGCCAGCGCCAAAGGGGCGCCCGGTTTCTATGAAGCTTTCTTT
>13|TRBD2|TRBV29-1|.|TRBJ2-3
CSVERGGGDTQYF
TGCAGCGTTGAGCGCGGGGGGGGAGATACGCAGTATTTT
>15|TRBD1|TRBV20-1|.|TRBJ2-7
CSAQPSGQGLYEQYF
TGCAGTGCTCAACCGTCGGGACAGGGCCTCTACGAGCAGTACTTC
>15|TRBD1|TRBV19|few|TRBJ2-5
CASGDRGGLQETQYF
TGTGCCAGTGGGGACAGGGGCGGACTCCAAGAGACCCAGTACTTC
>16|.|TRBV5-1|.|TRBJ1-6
CASSLSADVGTSPLHF
TGCGCCAGCAGCTTGAGTGCGGACGTGGGGACTTCACCCCTCCACTTT
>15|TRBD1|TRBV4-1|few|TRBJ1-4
CASSPRDRINEKLFF
TGCGCCAGCAGCCCCCGGGACAGGATTAATGAAAAACTGTTTTTT
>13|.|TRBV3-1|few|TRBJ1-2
CASSQVSNYGYTF
TGTGCCAGCAGCCAAGTCAGTAACTATGGCTACACCTTC
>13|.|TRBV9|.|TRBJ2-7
CASRRVHSYEQYF
TGTGCCAGCAGGAGAGTTCACTCCTACGAGCAGTACTTC
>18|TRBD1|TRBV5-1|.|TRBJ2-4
CASSLENGQGRTKNIQYF
TGCGCCAGCAGCTTGGAAAATGGACAGGGGCGGACCAAAAACATTCAGTACTTC
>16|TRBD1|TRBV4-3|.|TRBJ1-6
CASSQARTGGDSPLHF
TGCGCCAGCAGCCAGGCTAGGACAGGGGGAGATTCACCCCTCCACTTT
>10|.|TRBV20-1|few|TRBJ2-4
CSAKAASQYF
TGCAGTGCGAAAGCCGCCTCCCAGTACTTC
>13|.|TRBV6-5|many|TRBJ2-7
CASSRFDTYEQYF
TGTGCCAGCAGCCGATTCGACACATACGAGCAGTACTTC
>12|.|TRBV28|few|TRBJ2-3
CASELVGDTQYF
TGTGCCAGCGAACTAGTTGGAGATACGCAGTATTTT
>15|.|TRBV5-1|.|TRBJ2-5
CASSSSTGTQETQYF
TGCGCCAGCAGCTCCTCGACAGGTACACAAGAGACCCAGTACTTC
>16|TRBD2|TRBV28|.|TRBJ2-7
CASSRPSAGVRYEQYF
TGTGCCAGCAGCCGGCCCAGTGCGGGAGTGCGCTACGAGCAGTACTTC